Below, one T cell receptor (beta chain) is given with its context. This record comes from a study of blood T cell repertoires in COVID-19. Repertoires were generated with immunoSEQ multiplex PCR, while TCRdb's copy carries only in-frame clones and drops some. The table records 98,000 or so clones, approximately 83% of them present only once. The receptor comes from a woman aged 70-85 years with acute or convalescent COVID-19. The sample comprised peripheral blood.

CDR3 in amino acids: CASSQDRYEQYF. In DNA form, the CDR3 reads TGTGCCAGCAGCCAAGACCGCTACGAGCAGTACTTC. The V and J genes are TRBV3-1 (or the pseudogene TRBV3-2) and TRBJ2-7; D is uncertain. The germline CDR1 and CDR2 sequences are LGHDT and YNNKEL (reference sequence). V gave up 0 bases and J gave up 3 bases, with 3 bases separating them. This CDR3 has 12 residues.